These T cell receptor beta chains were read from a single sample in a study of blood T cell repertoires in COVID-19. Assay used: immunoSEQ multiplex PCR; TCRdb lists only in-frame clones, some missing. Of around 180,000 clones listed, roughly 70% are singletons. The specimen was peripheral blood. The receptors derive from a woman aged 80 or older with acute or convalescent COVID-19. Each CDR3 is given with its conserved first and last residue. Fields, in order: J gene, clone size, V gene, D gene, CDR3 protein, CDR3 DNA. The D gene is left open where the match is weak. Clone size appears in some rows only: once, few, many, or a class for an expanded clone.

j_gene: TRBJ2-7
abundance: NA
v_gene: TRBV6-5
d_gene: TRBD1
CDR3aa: CASSYSTGQGSYEQYF
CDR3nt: TGTGCCAGCAGTTACTCAACGGGACAGGGGTCCTACGAGCAGTACTTC

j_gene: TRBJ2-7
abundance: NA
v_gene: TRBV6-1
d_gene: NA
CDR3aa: CASSDFSREGRYEQYF
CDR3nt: TGTGCCAGCAGTGATTTCAGCAGGGAAGGTCGATACGAGCAGTACTTC

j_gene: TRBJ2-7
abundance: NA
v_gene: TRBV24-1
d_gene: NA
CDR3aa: CATSDSSGSGRNEQYF
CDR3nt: TGTGCCACCAGTGATTCATCAGGATCAGGCCGTAACGAGCAGTACTTC

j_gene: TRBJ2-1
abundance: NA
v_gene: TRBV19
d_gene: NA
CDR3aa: CASTRSSRSGDQFF
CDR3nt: TGTGCCAGTACCCGCTCTTCCCGTTCGGGTGACCAGTTCTTC

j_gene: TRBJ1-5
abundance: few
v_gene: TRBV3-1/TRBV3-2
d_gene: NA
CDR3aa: CASSQTPSGQPQHF
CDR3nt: TGTGCCAGCAGCCAAACGCCTAGTGGTCAGCCCCAGCATTTT

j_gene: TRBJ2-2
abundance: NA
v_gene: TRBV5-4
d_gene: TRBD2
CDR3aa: CASSSSGRATGELFF
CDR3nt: TGTGCCAGCAGCTCTAGCGGGAGGGCCACCGGGGAGCTGTTTTTT

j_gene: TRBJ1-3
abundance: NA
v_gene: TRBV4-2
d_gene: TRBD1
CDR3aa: CASSQDEGAGNTIYF
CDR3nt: TGTGCCAGCAGCCAAGATGAGGGGGCGGGAAACACCATATATTTT

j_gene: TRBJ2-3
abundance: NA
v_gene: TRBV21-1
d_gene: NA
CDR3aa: CASSKAGRGWGGRGDTDTQYF
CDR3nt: TGTGCCAGCAGCAAAGCGGGCAGGGGATGGGGCGGGAGAGGTGACACAGATACGCAGTATTTT

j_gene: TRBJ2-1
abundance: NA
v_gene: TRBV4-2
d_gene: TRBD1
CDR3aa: CASSQDPGQGGSSYNEQFF
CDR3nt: TGTGCCAGCAGCCAGGACCCGGGACAGGGGGGAAGCTCCTACAATGAGCAGTTCTTC

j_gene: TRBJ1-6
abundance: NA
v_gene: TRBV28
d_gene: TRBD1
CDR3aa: CASIEPGTGGNSPLHF
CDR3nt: TGTGCCAGCATCGAACCCGGGACAGGGGGTAATTCACCCCTCCACTTT

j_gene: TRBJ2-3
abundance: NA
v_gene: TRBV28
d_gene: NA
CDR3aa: CASSVQGSTDTQYF
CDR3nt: TGTGCCAGCAGTGTTCAGGGGTCCACAGATACGCAGTATTTT

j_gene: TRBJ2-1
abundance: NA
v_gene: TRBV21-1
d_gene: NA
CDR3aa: CASSRTTMVPEQFF
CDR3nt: TGTGCCAGCAGCCGTACTACTATGGTCCCTGAGCAGTTCTTC

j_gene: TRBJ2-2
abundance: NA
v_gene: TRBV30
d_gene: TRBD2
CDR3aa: CAWSVKAGANTGELFF
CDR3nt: TGTGCCTGGAGTGTAAAAGCGGGGGCCAACACCGGGGAGCTGTTTTTT